Listed here are 29 T cell receptor beta chains from one sample, sequenced in a study of shared clonotypes between healthy human individuals. Some clones are missing from TCRdb's copy, which holds only in-frame ones; the method was immunoSEQ multiplex PCR. This sample yields about 1 million clones, of which approximately 72% are seen a single time; less than 1.5% belongs to the top ten. The specimen sequenced was memory CD4+ T cells sorted from blood. Subset specified: CD45RA-negative fraction. The receptors stem from a man aged 18 to 29 in good health.

This chain uses TRBV10-3 with TRBJ2-7; D is uncertain. V lost 7 bases and J 0 bases, leaving 13 bases between the germline ends. The germline V gene encodes CDR1 ENHRY and CDR2 SYGVKD. The CDR3 consists of 14 residues. CDR3 nucleotides: TGTGCCATCACCGCAGGTGGCAGCTCCTACGAGCAGTACTTC. It yields the protein CAITAGGSSYEQYF.

This chain uses TRBV7-3 with TRBJ2-1; 9 bases map to TRBD1. CDR1 is SGHTA and CDR2 is FQGTGA in the germline V gene. The CDR3 spans 15 residues. V shed 1 base, J shed 6 bases, and the junction held 4 bases outside the gene matches. CDR3 residues: CASSLIETGGNEQFF. The CDR3 DNA is TGTGCCAGCAGCTTAATAGAGACAGGGGGCAATGAGCAGTTCTTC. Full variable domain (rest looked up from reference TRBV7-3 and TRBJ2-1): GAGVSQTPSNKVTEKGKYVELRCDPISGHTALYWYRQSLGQGPEFLIYFQGTGAADDSGLPNDRFFAVRPEGSVSTLKIQRTERGDSAVYLCASSLIETGGNEQFFGPGTRLTVL.

The rearrangement links TRBV19 to TRBJ2-1; D gene unclear. V lost 3 bases and J 4 bases, leaving 16 bases between the germline ends. Per the germline V gene, CDR1 is LNHDA and CDR2 is SQIVND (reference sequence). This CDR3 comprises 16 residues. The CDR3 nucleotides read TGTGCCAGTAGTATTTCCGCGCCGGGCCCATACAATGAGCAGTTCTTC. Translated, it gives CASSISAPGPYNEQFF.

About this clone: A far larger clone is just one base off, so this is likely a read error. This chain joins TRBV19 and TRBJ2-2, with D tentatively TRBD2 (5 bases). Germline V gene lookup returns CDR1 LNHDA and CDR2 SQIVND (reference sequence). CDR3 length equals 14 residues. CDR3 loop: CASRQNTNTGEPFF. The DNA of the CDR3 is TGTGCCAGTAGGCAGAATACGAACACCGGGGAGCCGTTTTTT. Combining the CDR3 with reference TRBV19 and TRBJ2-2 gives the whole variable domain DGGITQSPKYLFRKEGQNVTLSCEQNLNHDAMYWYRQDPGQGLRLIYYSQIVNDFQKGDIAEGYSVSREKKESFPLTVTSAQKNPTAFYLCASRQNTNTGEPFFGEGSRLTVL.

The rearrangement uses TRBV10-3 and TRBJ2-1; 7 bases fit TRBD2. Germline loops: CDR1 ENHRY, CDR2 SYGVKD. Trimming removed 6 bases from V and 3 bases from J; junction bases left unmatched: 8. The CDR3 totals 15 residues. CDR3 region: CAIRSSGNNYNEQFF. As DNA, the CDR3 is TGTGCCATCAGATCGAGCGGGAATAACTACAATGAGCAGTTCTTC.

The chain uses TRBV5-1 and TRBJ2-1, with D perhaps TRBD2 (5 bases). V lost 0 bases to trimming and J lost 9 bases, with 16 bases between them. The CDR3 sequence is 15 residues long. The V gene's germline CDR1 is SGHRS and CDR2 YFSETQ. CDR3 in amino acids: CASSLDTGMGIEQFF. The CDR3, as DNA: TGCGCCAGCAGCTTGGACACGGGGATGGGAATTGAGCAGTTCTTC.

The V and J genes are TRBV10-3 and TRBJ2-7, with D perhaps matching TRBD1 (6 bases). The V gene's germline CDR1 is ENHRY and CDR2 SYGVKD. The CDR3 contains 17 residues. The ends were cut back, 3 bases at V and 0 bases at J, with 18 bases in the middle. In nucleotides, the CDR3 is TGTGCCATCAGTGATCCAGGCAGGGGCCCATTCTCCTACGAGCAGTACTTC. Protein sequence: CAISDPGRGPFSYEQYF.

The chain has TRBV27 and TRBJ1-5, with 7 bases identical to TRBD1. The germline V gene has CDR1 MNHEY and CDR2 SMNVEV (reference sequence). CDR3 length equals 16 residues. The V gene end was trimmed by 5 bases and the J gene end by 2 bases; junction bases not matched to a gene: 9. CDR3 sequence (DNA): TGTGCCAGCAGTAACGGAGGGGGCTGGGGCAATCAGCCCCAGCATTTT. This codes for CASSNGGGWGNQPQHF.

The genes are TRBV30 and TRBJ2-2; TRBD2 might be the D (6 bases). V was clipped by 3 bases and J by 2 bases, with 13 bases between them. The CDR3 is 15 residues long. Germline-derived CDR1 and CDR2 are GTSNPN and SVGIG (reference sequence). The CDR3 loop reads CAWRTSGVNTGELFF. In nucleotides, the CDR3 is TGTGCCTGGAGAACATCGGGGGTCAACACCGGGGAGCTGTTTTTT.

With respect to this clone: Other nucleotide sequences from this sample produce the same CDR3. The V and J genes are TRBV5-5 and TRBJ2-5; 15 nucleotides align to TRBD2. The CDR3 covers 16 residues. Germline-derived CDR1 and CDR2 are SGHKS and YYEKEE (reference sequence). V lost 4 bases to trimming and J lost 2 bases; unmatched junction nucleotides: 3. The CDR3 nucleotides are TGTGCCAGCAGCCCGGGACTAGCGGGAGGACAAGAGACCCAGTACTTC. This gives the protein CASSPGLAGGQETQYF.

This chain connects TRBV7-9 to TRBJ2-7; 11 nucleotides match TRBD2. The CDR3 spans 17 residues. After removal of 3 bases from V and 3 bases from J, the junction contained 10 bases not matched to a gene. Germline assignment: CDR1 SEHNR and CDR2 FQNEAQ (reference sequence). The CDR3 is CASSLVAGTSGSYEQYF. The CDR3 DNA is TGTGCCAGCAGCTTGGTCGCCGGAACTAGCGGGAGCTACGAGCAGTACTTC.

The chain couples TRBV6-4 to TRBJ1-5; 8 positions match TRBD1. Germline lookup yields CDR1 MRHNA and CDR2 SNTAGT. J gave up 0 bases and V 6 bases, and 7 bases lay outside the gene matches. The CDR3 consists of 16 residues. CDR3 bases: TGTGCCAGCAGCGCGCCGGGACAGGATAGCAATCAGCCCCAGCATTTT. It encodes CASSAPGQDSNQPQHF.

V and J are TRBV5-6 and TRBJ2-7, with a possible D match to TRBD2 (5 bases). V dropped 0 bases and J dropped 5 bases, with 9 bases sitting between them. Per the germline V gene, CDR1 is SGHDT and CDR2 is YYEEEE. The CDR3 runs 13 residues. The CDR3 region is CASSLVSADEQYF. CDR3 DNA: TGTGCCAGCAGCTTGGTTTCAGCGGACGAGCAGTACTTC.

This clone was observed a handful of times. The chain joins TRBV7-2 to TRBJ1-1; D remains ambiguous. CDR3 length equals 12 residues. V was shortened by 5 bases and J by 5 bases, with 9 bases between the two germline ends. From germline, CDR1 is SGHTA and CDR2 FQGNSA. For the CDR3, the DNA is TGTGCCAGCAGCCACCCGAGGACTGAAGCTTTCTTT. This gives the protein CASSHPRTEAFF.

The rearrangement uses TRBV29-1 and TRBJ2-1, with TRBD1 matching 7 bases. J was trimmed by 7 bases and V by 2 bases; bases with no gene match: 8. CDR3 size: 14 residues. Germline V lookup: CDR1 SQVTM, CDR2 ANQGSEA. This CDR3 reads CSVEKGGAGNEQFF. The CDR3 coding sequence is TGCAGCGTTGAAAAAGGGGGCGCAGGAAATGAGCAGTTCTTC.

This chain links TRBV5-1 with TRBJ2-1; 9 bases line up with TRBD2. The CDR3 is 16 residues long. Germline CDR1 reads SGHRS; CDR2 reads YFSETQ. After removal of 0 bases from V and 7 bases from J, the junction contained 8 bases not matched to a gene. The CDR3 reads CASSLGGSGSENEQFF. The CDR3 DNA is TGCGCCAGCAGCTTGGGAGGTAGCGGGAGCGAGAATGAGCAGTTCTTC.

The table lists this clone with a count of one. The V call is TRBV27, the J call TRBJ2-7; 10 positions agree with TRBD2. Per the germline V gene, CDR1 is MNHEY and CDR2 is SMNVEV (reference sequence). The CDR3 has 18 residues. V dropped 1 base and J dropped 6; count of bases not matched to a gene: 15. CDR3 amino acids: CASSLFFRGGLAPPEQYF. The CDR3 bases are TGTGCCAGCAGTTTATTTTTCCGAGGGGGACTAGCGCCCCCCGAGCAGTACTTC.

This clone was counted between two and nine times. This sequence joins TRBV7-2 and TRBJ1-5; D gene ambiguous. Germline lookup yields CDR1 SGHTA and CDR2 FQGNSA. CDR3 size: 16 residues. The V end was cut by 2 bases, the J end by 2 bases, with 13 bases between. The CDR3 DNA reads as TGTGCCAGCAGCTTAAAAGGAGTCCAGGGCAATCAGCCCCAGCATTTT. Translated, it gives CASSLKGVQGNQPQHF.

V gene TRBV11-3 combines with J gene TRBJ1-1; a weak D match, TRBD1 (5 bases). The germline gives CDR1 SGHNT, CDR2 YENEEA. Deletions cut 4 bases from V and 1 base from J, with 10 bases between. The CDR3 is made up of 14 amino acids. CDR3 nucleotide sequence: TGTGCCAGCAGCTCCGGGACGGGGAACACTGAAGCTTTCTTT. Translating it yields CASSSGTGNTEAFF.

This clone was found a few times. The chain combines TRBV7-2 with TRBJ2-7; TRBD1 agrees at 7 bases. Per the germline V gene, CDR1 is SGHTA and CDR2 is FQGNSA. V was pared by 5 bases and J by 3 bases, with 7 bases of the junction left unmatched. The CDR3 totals 14 residues. CDR3 residues: CASSPQTGYYEQYF. The DNA of the CDR3 is TGTGCCAGCAGCCCTCAGACAGGGTACTACGAGCAGTACTTC.

V is TRBV12-5 and J is TRBJ2-1, with TRBD2 matching 7 bases. The V gene's germline CDR1 is LGHNT and CDR2 FRNRAP. CDR3 size: 17 residues. The J segment lost 10 bases and the V segment lost 2 bases, leaving 17 bases of the junction unmatched. As DNA, the CDR3 is TGTGCTAGTGGTTTGTTAGGCGGGCTAGCGGAGCCTCGGGAGCAGTTCTTC. Residues: CASGLLGGLAEPREQFF.

This clone was observed a single time. The CDR3 DNA is TGTGCCAGCAGCGGGGTTATAGCCAAAAACATTCAGTACTTC. This gives the protein CASSGVIAKNIQYF. The chain is built from TRBV7-9 and TRBJ2-4; D remains ambiguous. The ends were cut back, 5 bases at V and 0 bases at J, with 8 bases in the middle. CDR3 length: 14 residues. Germline CDR1 and CDR2: SEHNR and FQNEAQ (reference sequence).

This sequence joins TRBV9 and TRBJ1-5; the match to TRBD1 covers 8 bases. Germline CDR1 SGDLS, CDR2 YYNGEE. The CDR3 has 15 residues. With 0 bases clipped from V and 6 bases from J, the junction kept 5 bases outside the gene matches. CDR3 protein: CASSVGITGGQPQHF. CDR3 bases: TGTGCCAGCAGCGTAGGGATTACAGGGGGTCAGCCCCAGCATTTT.

The chain joins TRBV5-1 to TRBJ2-7; 9 bases are a match to TRBD1. The V gene's germline CDR1 is SGHRS and CDR2 YFSETQ. V shed 3 bases, J shed 4 bases, and the junction held 5 bases outside the gene matches. The CDR3 runs to 14 residues. DNA of the CDR3: TGCGCCAGCAGCTCCACAGGGGGCAAATACGAGCAGTACTTC. The encoded protein is CASSSTGGKYEQYF.

The chain joins TRBV5-1 to TRBJ2-7; maybe TRBD1 (6 bases). CDR1 and CDR2 (germline): SGHRS, YFSETQ. The CDR3 is made up of 13 amino acids. Trimming removed 4 bases at V and 3 bases at J, with 11 bases between. CDR3 amino acids: CASSLRGGYEQYF. CDR3 nucleotide sequence: TGCGCCAGCAGCCTAAGAGGGGGCTACGAGCAGTACTTC.

This clone was counted only a few times. The rearrangement links TRBV11-2 to TRBJ2-7; possibly TRBD2 for D (6 bases). Per the germline V gene, CDR1 is SGHAT and CDR2 is FQNNGV. The CDR3 is made up of 12 amino acids. Trimming stripped 5 bases from V and 9 bases from J, with 14 bases between. This CDR3 reads CASSAARRGQYF. CDR3 sequence (DNA): TGTGCCAGCAGCGCCGCAAGGCGGGGGCAGTACTTC.

The J gene is TRBJ2-3, the V gene TRBV6-4; D is unclear. V lost 6 bases to trimming and J lost 2 bases, with 12 bases between them. This CDR3 is built from 14 residues. CDR1 and CDR2 from the germline V gene are MRHNA and SNTAGT. The CDR3 coding sequence is TGTGCCAGCAGCAGGTCTGCTAACACAGATACGCAGTATTTT. Amino acid sequence: CASSRSANTDTQYF.

The V call is TRBV27, the J call TRBJ1-1, with D possibly being TRBD1 (5 bases). Per the germline V gene, CDR1 is MNHEY and CDR2 is SMNVEV (reference sequence). The CDR3 has 12 amino acids. The V and J ends lost 8 bases and 7 bases respectively, with 14 bases between them. DNA for the CDR3: TGTGCCAGCCGACCCTCTGGGGGTGAAGCTTTCTTT. Its translation is CASRPSGGEAFF.

This chain joins TRBV7-9 and TRBJ1-2; possible D gene TRBD1, 5 bases. Trimming took 5 bases from V and 1 from J, leaving 17 bases between them. CDR1 is SEHNR, CDR2 FQNEAQ, per germline (reference sequence). The CDR3 extends over 16 amino acids. The CDR3 region is CASSPPGQLINYGYTF. The CDR3 coding sequence is TGTGCCAGCAGCCCACCGGGGCAGCTTATTAACTATGGCTACACCTTC.